This is a list of T cell receptor beta chains from one sample in a study of blood T cell repertoires in COVID-19. The data were produced by immunoSEQ multiplex PCR, yet TCRdb's version contains in-frame clones alone and is incomplete. The table lists roughly 100,000 clones, roughly 84% of them singletons. The sequencing sample was made of peripheral blood. Receptor source: a human donor in a cohort sampled during active COVID-19. Each CDR3 is given with its conserved first and last residue. A D gene is named only where the DNA matches it firmly. The size field is filled for only some rows; it gives once, few, many or a size class.

length: 14
V: TRBV5-1
size: -
D: -
J: TRBJ2-7
CDR3: CASSLSGRLYEQYF
DNA: TGCGCCAGCAGCTTATCCGGCAGACTCTACGAGCAGTACTTC

length: 14
V: TRBV19
size: -
D: -
J: TRBJ2-2
CDR3: CASSPNPVPGELFF
DNA: TGTGCCAGTAGTCCAAATCCAGTTCCCGGGGAGCTGTTTTTT

length: 14
V: TRBV10-3
size: -
D: TRBD1
J: TRBJ1-2
CDR3: CAISGTGGLYGYTF
DNA: TGTGCCATCAGTGGGACAGGGGGCCTCTATGGCTACACCTTC

length: 14
V: TRBV27
size: -
D: TRBD2
J: TRBJ2-4
CDR3: CAESGGEAKNIQYF
DNA: TGTGCCGAGTCGGGGGGGGAGGCCAAAAACATTCAGTACTTC

length: 14
V: TRBV11-1
size: -
D: -
J: TRBJ2-7
CDR3: CASSGRTTTYEQYF
DNA: TGTGCCAGCAGCGGTAGGACGACTACCTACGAGCAGTACTTC

length: 18
V: TRBV15
size: -
D: -
J: TRBJ1-1
CDR3: CATSREIPQLGGSTEAFF
DNA: TGTGCCACCAGCAGAGAAATCCCCCAACTCGGGGGGAGCACTGAAGCTTTCTTT

length: 16
V: TRBV4-1
size: -
D: -
J: TRBJ2-5
CDR3: CASSQGWGVLSETQYF
DNA: TGCGCCAGCAGCCAAGGGTGGGGGGTCCTCAGTGAGACCCAGTACTTC

length: 13
V: TRBV28
size: -
D: TRBD1
J: TRBJ2-7
CDR3: CASSPGQGDEQYF
DNA: TGTGCCAGCAGTCCGGGACAGGGTGACGAGCAGTACTTC

length: 16
V: TRBV27
size: -
D: TRBD2
J: TRBJ2-2
CDR3: CASSLLAGVITRELFF
DNA: TGTGCCAGCAGTTTACTAGCGGGGGTTATCACCCGGGAGCTGTTTTTT

length: 15
V: TRBV24-1
size: -
D: TRBD2
J: TRBJ2-1
CDR3: CATRAGTSGSNEQFF
DNA: TGTGCCACCAGAGCCGGGACTAGCGGGAGCAACGAGCAGTTCTTC

length: 16
V: TRBV7-2
size: -
D: TRBD2
J: TRBJ2-2
CDR3: CASSLRAGGRTGELFF
DNA: TGTGCCAGCAGCTTGAGAGCGGGGGGGAGAACCGGGGAGCTGTTTTTT

length: 17
V: TRBV4-1
size: -
D: TRBD2
J: TRBJ2-1
CDR3: CASSQDRLAGAYNEQFF
DNA: TGCGCCAGCAGCCAAGACCGACTAGCGGGAGCCTACAATGAGCAGTTCTTC

length: 11
V: TRBV7-9
size: -
D: -
J: TRBJ1-1
CDR3: CASSLVGEAFF
DNA: TGTGCCAGCAGCCTTGTCGGTGAAGCTTTCTTT

length: 15
V: TRBV13
size: -
D: -
J: TRBJ2-7
CDR3: CASSLMIRSPGEQYF
DNA: TGTGCCAGCAGCTTGATGATTCGCTCCCCGGGCGAGCAGTACTTC

length: 14
V: TRBV2
size: -
D: TRBD1
J: TRBJ1-6
CDR3: CASSSTGGASPLHF
DNA: TGTGCCAGCAGCTCGACAGGGGGCGCGTCACCCCTCCACTTT

length: 15
V: TRBV10-3
size: -
D: TRBD2
J: TRBJ2-1
CDR3: CAISEGLAGDNEQFF
DNA: TGTGCCATCAGTGAGGGACTAGCGGGAGACAATGAGCAGTTCTTC

length: 18
V: TRBV7-9
size: -
D: TRBD2
J: TRBJ2-3
CDR3: CASSHGLAGGPSTDTQYF
DNA: TGTGCCAGCAGCCACGGACTAGCGGGAGGGCCTAGCACAGATACGCAGTATTTT

length: 16
V: TRBV11-1
size: -
D: TRBD2
J: TRBJ2-2
CDR3: CASSLNRLAGGGELFF
DNA: TGTGCCAGCAGCTTAAACAGGCTAGCGGGAGGCGGGGAGCTGTTTTTT

length: 17
V: TRBV28
size: -
D: TRBD1
J: TRBJ1-5
CDR3: CASSAGGAGGGNQPQHF
DNA: TGTGCCAGCAGTGCAGGTGGGGCAGGGGGCGGCAATCAGCCCCAGCATTTT

length: 17
V: TRBV18
size: few
D: TRBD1
J: TRBJ1-4
CDR3: CASSPNSRQGAYEKLFF
DNA: TGTGCCAGCTCACCGAATTCAAGACAGGGGGCCTATGAAAAACTGTTTTTT

length: 14
V: TRBV19
size: -
D: -
J: TRBJ2-1
CDR3: CASRIGSLVNEQFF
DNA: TGTGCCAGTAGAATAGGCAGTCTAGTCAATGAGCAGTTCTTC

length: 14
V: TRBV2
size: -
D: -
J: TRBJ2-7
CDR3: CASQKVRASYEQYF
DNA: TGTGCCAGCCAAAAGGTCAGGGCTTCCTACGAGCAGTACTTC

length: 13
V: TRBV7-8
size: -
D: -
J: TRBJ1-1
CDR3: CASGPGSAGGAFF
DNA: TGTGCCAGCGGACCCGGGTCCGCCGGAGGAGCTTTCTTT

length: 16
V: TRBV24-1
size: -
D: TRBD1
J: TRBJ1-5
CDR3: CATSDSRDRGGQPQHF
DNA: TGTGCCACCAGTGATTCCCGGGACAGGGGAGGTCAGCCCCAGCATTTT

length: 14
V: TRBV27
size: -
D: TRBD1
J: TRBJ2-5
CDR3: CASSRTGNRETQYF
DNA: TGTGCCAGCAGTCGGACAGGGAATCGAGAGACCCAGTACTTC

length: 16
V: TRBV7-9
size: -
D: -
J: TRBJ1-1
CDR3: CASSTNRVTMNTEAFF
DNA: TGTGCCAGCAGCACTAACAGGGTCACCATGAACACTGAAGCTTTCTTT

length: 15
V: TRBV3-1/TRBV3-2
size: -
D: -
J: TRBJ1-2
CDR3: CASSQKRAANYGYTF
DNA: TGTGCCAGCAGCCAAAAGCGGGCAGCTAACTATGGCTACACCTTC

length: 14
V: TRBV3-1/TRBV3-2
size: -
D: TRBD2
J: TRBJ2-3
CDR3: CASRRLAGTDTQYF
DNA: TGTGCCAGCAGACGACTAGCGGGAACAGATACGCAGTATTTT

length: 15
V: TRBV5-5
size: -
D: TRBD1
J: TRBJ2-7
CDR3: CASSLGQGDSYEQYF
DNA: TGTGCCAGCAGCTTGGGCCAGGGGGACTCCTACGAGCAGTACTTC

length: 14
V: TRBV12-1
size: -
D: -
J: TRBJ2-2
CDR3: CASSSGQISGELFF
DNA: TGTGCCAGCAGCTCAGGACAGATCTCCGGGGAGCTGTTTTTT

length: 11
V: TRBV6-5
size: -
D: TRBD2
J: TRBJ2-3
CDR3: CASLGGDTQYF
DNA: TGTGCCAGCCTCGGGGGGGATACGCAGTATTTT

length: 17
V: TRBV4-1
size: -
D: -
J: TRBJ2-1
CDR3: CASSQVRVGGTYNEQFF
DNA: TGCGCCAGCAGCCAAGTTCGCGTGGGGGGAACCTACAATGAGCAGTTCTTC

length: 16
V: TRBV13
size: -
D: -
J: TRBJ1-1
CDR3: CASSLTQGTMNTEAFF
DNA: TGTGCCAGCAGTTTAACGCAGGGTACAATGAACACTGAAGCTTTCTTT

length: 12
V: TRBV7-2
size: -
D: -
J: TRBJ1-4
CDR3: CASSFSNEKLFF
DNA: TGTGCCAGCAGCTTCAGTAATGAAAAACTGTTTTTT

length: 16
V: TRBV12-5
size: -
D: -
J: TRBJ2-1
CDR3: CASGLDQGSSYNEQFF
DNA: TGTGCTAGTGGTTTGGATCAGGGGAGCTCCTACAATGAGCAGTTCTTC

length: 14
V: TRBV27
size: -
D: -
J: TRBJ1-2
CDR3: CASSLQGSGYGYTF
DNA: TGTGCCAGCAGTTTACAGGGATCTGGGTATGGCTACACCTTC

length: 11
V: TRBV2
size: -
D: -
J: TRBJ2-1
CDR3: CASSYQREQFF
DNA: TGTGCCAGCAGTTATCAGCGTGAGCAGTTCTTC

length: 16
V: TRBV15
size: once
D: TRBD1
J: TRBJ1-1
CDR3: CATSREGDRGTTEAFF
DNA: TGTGCCACCAGCAGAGAGGGCGACAGGGGAACCACTGAAGCTTTCTTT

length: 13
V: TRBV6-5
size: -
D: -
J: TRBJ1-6
CDR3: CASSSGVGSPLHF
DNA: TGTGCCAGCAGTTCAGGGGTTGGGTCACCCCTCCACTTT

length: 14
V: TRBV11-2
size: -
D: -
J: TRBJ2-7
CDR3: CASRYYNAAYEQYF
DNA: TGTGCCAGCAGGTACTACAATGCCGCCTACGAGCAGTACTTC

length: 17
V: TRBV5-5
size: -
D: TRBD2
J: TRBJ2-5
CDR3: CASSLGLAVVGQETQYF
DNA: TGTGCCAGCAGCTTGGGCCTAGCGGTGGTGGGGCAAGAGACCCAGTACTTC

length: 10
V: TRBV28
size: -
D: -
J: TRBJ2-1
CDR3: CASSLNEQFF
DNA: TGTGCCAGCAGTCTCAATGAGCAGTTCTTC

length: 17
V: TRBV11-2
size: few
D: TRBD2
J: TRBJ2-1
CDR3: CASSPGTSGSSYNEQFF
DNA: TGTGCCAGCAGCCCGGGGACTAGCGGGAGCTCCTACAATGAGCAGTTCTTC

length: 19
V: TRBV5-5
size: -
D: -
J: TRBJ2-1
CDR3: CASSLGGRRTISSYNEQFF
DNA: TGTGCCAGCAGCTTGGGTGGCAGGCGAACAATCAGCTCCTACAATGAGCAGTTCTTC

length: 16
V: TRBV15
size: -
D: TRBD2
J: TRBJ2-7
CDR3: CATSGGLAGVSYEQYF
DNA: TGTGCCACCAGCGGAGGGCTAGCGGGGGTTTCCTACGAGCAGTACTTC

length: 12
V: TRBV6-6
size: -
D: -
J: TRBJ1-1
CDR3: CASNRHSAEAFF
DNA: TGTGCCAGCAACCGACATTCGGCTGAAGCTTTCTTT

length: 14
V: TRBV7-9
size: -
D: -
J: TRBJ2-7
CDR3: CASSSTGINDEQYF
DNA: TGTGCCAGCAGCTCTACAGGGATTAACGACGAGCAGTACTTC